The TCR beta chain under discussion was sequenced for a study of blood T cell repertoires in COVID-19. Across the whole study: There were acute and convalescent COVID-19 samples, and they came from the United States, Italy and Spain.

The germline V gene has CDR1 SGHDN and CDR2 FVKESK. The CDR3 spans 15 residues. The cohort comprised adults aged about 18 to 100 years residing in approximately 25 US areas. Turning to this clone: One end of the junction does not line up with germline, which may come from a read error.

In the original workflow: Nucleated cell counts were estimated from reference gene primer amplification. Sequenced by immunoSEQ multiplex PCR; TCRdb stores in-frame clones only, minus some. V and J calls and clone size are given by that table; D and trimming were obtained from the DNA. The sample lists roughly 210,000 clones; over 75% were seen once. This receptor was identified in a young man in a cohort exposed to, infected with or recovered from COVID-19 (not recorded which). Specimen: PBMCs or T cells enriched from blood (not recorded which). This chain links TRBV14 with TRBJ1-2; TRBD1 aligns across 10 bases. CDR3 DNA sequence: TGTGCCAGCAGCCTCCGACAGGGGGCTAATTATGGCTACACCTTC. It yields the protein CASSLRQGANYGYTF.